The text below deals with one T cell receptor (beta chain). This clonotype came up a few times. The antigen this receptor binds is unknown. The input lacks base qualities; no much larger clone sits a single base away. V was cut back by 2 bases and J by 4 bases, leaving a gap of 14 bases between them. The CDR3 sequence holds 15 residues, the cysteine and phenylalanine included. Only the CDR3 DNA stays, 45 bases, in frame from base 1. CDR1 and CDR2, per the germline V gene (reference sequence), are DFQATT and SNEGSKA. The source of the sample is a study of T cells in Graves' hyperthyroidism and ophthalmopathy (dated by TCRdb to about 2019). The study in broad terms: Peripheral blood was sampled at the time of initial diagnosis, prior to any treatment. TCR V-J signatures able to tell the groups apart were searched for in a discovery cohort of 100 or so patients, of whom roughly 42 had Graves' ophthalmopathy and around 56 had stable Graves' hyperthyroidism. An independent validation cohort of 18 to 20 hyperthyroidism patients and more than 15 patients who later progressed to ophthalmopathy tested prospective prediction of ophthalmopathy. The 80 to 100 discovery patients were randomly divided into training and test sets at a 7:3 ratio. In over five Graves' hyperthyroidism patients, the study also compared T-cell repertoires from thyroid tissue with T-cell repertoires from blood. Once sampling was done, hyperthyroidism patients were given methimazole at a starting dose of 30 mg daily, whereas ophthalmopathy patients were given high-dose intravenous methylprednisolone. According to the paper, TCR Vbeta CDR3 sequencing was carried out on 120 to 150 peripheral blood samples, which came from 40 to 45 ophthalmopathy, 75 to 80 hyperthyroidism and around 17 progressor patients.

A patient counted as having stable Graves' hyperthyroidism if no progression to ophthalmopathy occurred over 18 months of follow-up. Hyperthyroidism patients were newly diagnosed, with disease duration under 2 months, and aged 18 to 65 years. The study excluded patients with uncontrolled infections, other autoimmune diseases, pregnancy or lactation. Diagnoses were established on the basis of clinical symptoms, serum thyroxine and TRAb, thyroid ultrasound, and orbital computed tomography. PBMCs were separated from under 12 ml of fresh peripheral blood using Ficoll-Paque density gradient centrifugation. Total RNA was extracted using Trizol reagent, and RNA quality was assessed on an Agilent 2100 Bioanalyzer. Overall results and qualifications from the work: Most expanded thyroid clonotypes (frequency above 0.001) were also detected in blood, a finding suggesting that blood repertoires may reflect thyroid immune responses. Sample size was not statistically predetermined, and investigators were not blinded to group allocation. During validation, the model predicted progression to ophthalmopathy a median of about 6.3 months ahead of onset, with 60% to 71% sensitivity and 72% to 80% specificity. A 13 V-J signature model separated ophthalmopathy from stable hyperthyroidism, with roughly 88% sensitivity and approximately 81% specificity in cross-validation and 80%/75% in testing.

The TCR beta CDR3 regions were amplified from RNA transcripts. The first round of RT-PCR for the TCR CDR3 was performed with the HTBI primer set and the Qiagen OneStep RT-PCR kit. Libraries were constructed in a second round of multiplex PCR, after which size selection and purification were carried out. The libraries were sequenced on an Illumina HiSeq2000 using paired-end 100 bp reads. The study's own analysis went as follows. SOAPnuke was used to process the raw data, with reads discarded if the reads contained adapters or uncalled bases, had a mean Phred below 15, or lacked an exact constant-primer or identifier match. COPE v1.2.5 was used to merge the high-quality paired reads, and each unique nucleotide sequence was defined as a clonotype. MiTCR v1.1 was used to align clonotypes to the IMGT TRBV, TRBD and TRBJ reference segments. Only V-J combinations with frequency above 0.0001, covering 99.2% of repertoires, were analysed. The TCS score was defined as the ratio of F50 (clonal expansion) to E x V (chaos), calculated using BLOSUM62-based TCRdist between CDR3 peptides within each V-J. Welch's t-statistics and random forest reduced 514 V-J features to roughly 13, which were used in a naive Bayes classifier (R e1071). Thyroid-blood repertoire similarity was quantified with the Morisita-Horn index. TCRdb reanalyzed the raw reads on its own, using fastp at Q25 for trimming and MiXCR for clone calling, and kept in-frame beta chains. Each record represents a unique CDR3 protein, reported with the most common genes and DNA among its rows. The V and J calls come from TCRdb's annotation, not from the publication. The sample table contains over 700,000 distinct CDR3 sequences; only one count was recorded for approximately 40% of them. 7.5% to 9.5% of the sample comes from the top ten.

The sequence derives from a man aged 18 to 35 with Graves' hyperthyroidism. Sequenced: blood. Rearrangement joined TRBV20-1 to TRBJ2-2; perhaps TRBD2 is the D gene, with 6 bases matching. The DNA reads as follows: TGCAGTGCTAGACTAGGCGGAGGGGTCACCGGGGAGCTGTTTTTT. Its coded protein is CSARLGGGVTGELFF.